Below, 18 T cell receptor beta chains from the same sample are listed, as sequenced in a study of blood T cell repertoires in COVID-19. The method was immunoSEQ multiplex PCR; TCRdb's version includes in-frame clones alone and lacks a portion of them. The sample holds approximately 270,000 clones, 70% to 90% seen once. What was sequenced was peripheral blood. These receptor sequences come from a man between 18 and 35 years old with active or convalescent COVID-19.

This chain connects TRBV30 to TRBJ1-2; D unclear. The CDR3 spans 13 residues. CDR1 and CDR2 (germline): GTSNPN, SVGIG (reference sequence). V was trimmed by 7 bases and J by 6 bases, leaving 18 bases between them. The CDR3 here is CASRVDEQDGYTF. Here the CDR3 DNA reads TGTGCCTCCAGAGTCGATGAGCAGGATGGCTACACCTTC.

The rearrangement links TRBV6-6 to TRBJ1-1, with D unresolved. The V end lost 5 bases, the J end lost 1 base, and 20 bases lay between the germline ends. Germline V gene sequence: CDR1 MNHNY, CDR2 SVGAGI (reference sequence). The CDR3 totals 17 residues. CDR3: CASSPPFGGIQNTEAFF. The CDR3 nucleotides read TGTGCCAGCAGTCCCCCGTTTGGAGGCATCCAGAACACTGAAGCTTTCTTT.

This chain joins TRBV28 and TRBJ1-2, with 7 bases fitting TRBD1. Germline V gives CDR1 MDHEN, CDR2 SYDVKM. The CDR3 is 13 residues long. V dropped 5 bases and J dropped 12; count of bases not matched to a gene: 12. CDR3 DNA: TGTGCCAGCAGTACGAGAGGGACAGTAGGTCACACCTTC. Residues: CASSTRGTVGHTF.

J is TRBJ1-2 and V is TRBV5-1, with a possible D match to TRBD1 (6 bases). Per germline, CDR1 SGHRS and CDR2 YFSETQ. CDR3 length equals 13 residues. The V gene lost 2 bases and the J gene lost 4 bases, with 9 bases spanning the gap. DNA of the CDR3: TGCGCCAGCAGCTTACTGGACAGCTATGGCTACACCTTC. Residues: CASSLLDSYGYTF.

The chain is built from TRBV28 and TRBJ1-1; weak D call: TRBD1 (5 bases). The CDR3 is made up of 13 amino acids. Germline lookup yields CDR1 MDHEN and CDR2 SYDVKM. The V and J ends lost 6 bases and 4 bases respectively, with 12 bases between them. The CDR3 DNA is TGTGCCAGCAGCCTCAGGGTTGGCACTGAAGCTTTCTTT. This encodes CASSLRVGTEAFF.

CDR3 amino acids: CAWSRGQGLVSYTF. CDR3 nucleotides: TGTGCCTGGAGTCGGGGACAGGGACTTGTAAGCTACACCTTC. The genes are TRBV30 and TRBJ1-2, with 9 positions matching TRBD1. The CDR3 is 14 residues long. V trimming: 2 bases; J trimming: 9 bases; junction bases outside the gene matches: 10. Germline V gives CDR1 GTSNPN, CDR2 SVGIG (reference sequence).

The DNA for the CDR3 is TGCACCAGCAGCCAAGATCGCGGCCTGAACACTGAAGCTTTCTTT. Protein sequence: CTSSQDRGLNTEAFF. The V gene is TRBV1, the J gene TRBJ1-1. TRBV1 is annotated as a pseudogene. There are 15 residues in the CDR3.

This rearrangement joins TRBV30 to TRBJ1-2, with 7 bases that match TRBD1. Trimming cost V 0 bases and J 4 bases; bases outside gene matches: 11. There are 16 residues in the CDR3. Per the germline V gene, CDR1 is GTSNPN and CDR2 is SVGIG (reference sequence). This CDR3 is CAWSVQGKTKGYGYTF. The DNA for the CDR3 is TGTGCCTGGAGTGTACAGGGGAAGACAAAAGGCTATGGCTACACCTTC.

The CDR3, as DNA: TGTGCCACCAGCAGTCATGGGGGGGACACTGAAGCTTTCTTT. This gives the protein CATSSHGGDTEAFF. V gene TRBV15 combines with J gene TRBJ1-1, with a tentative D call TRBD1 (5 bases). V was trimmed by 3 bases and J by 3 bases, leaving 11 bases between them. Germline CDR1 reads LNHNV; CDR2 reads YYDKDF (reference sequence). The CDR3 totals 14 residues.

The table lists this clone with a count of one. This chain links TRBV12-3 or TRBV12-4 with TRBJ1-5, with TRBD1 matching over 9 bases. CDR3 length: 13 amino acids. With 6 bases clipped from V and 7 bases from J, the junction kept 4 bases outside the gene matches. The CDR3 coding sequence is TGTGCCAGCAGACAGGACAGGGGCCAGCCCCAGCATTTT. Its protein is CASRQDRGQPQHF.

This clone occurred a few times. The chain carries TRBV10-1 and TRBJ2-7, with a possible D match to TRBD2 (6 bases). Trimming pared 4 bases from V and 6 bases from J, leaving 16 bases between. This CDR3 is 14 amino acids long. CDR1 WNHNN and CDR2 SYGVQD come from the germline V gene (reference sequence). CDR3 protein: CASSGLGRGGEQYF. In DNA, the CDR3 is TGCGCCAGCAGTGGGCTTGGAAGGGGAGGCGAGCAGTACTTC.

The rearrangement uses TRBV19 and TRBJ1-5, with TRBD1 as a possible D gene (6 bases). Trimming left V 5 bases short and J 0 bases short, with 23 bases between. Germline V gene data show CDR1 as LNHDA and CDR2 as SQIVND (reference sequence). CDR3 length: 19 residues. The CDR3 nucleotides are TGTGCCAGTAGTGCTCACCAGGGGCCTGATCCTCTTAGCAATCAGCCCCAGCATTTT. It codes for CASSAHQGPDPLSNQPQHF.

V is TRBV28 and J is TRBJ1-2; D perhaps matches TRBD1 (5 bases). The V gene's germline CDR1 is MDHEN and CDR2 SYDVKM. The CDR3 is 14 amino acids. Deletions cut 5 bases from V and 7 bases from J, with 17 bases between. The CDR3 nucleotides read TGTGCCAGCAGTCCCGACCCAGGGTGGGGTGGCTACACCTTC. Its translation is CASSPDPGWGGYTF.

The CDR3 DNA reads as TGTGCCAGCAGCAATCCCGGGACAGGGCTCTATAATTCACCCCTCCACTTT. It is translated as CASSNPGTGLYNSPLHF. This chain uses TRBV28 with TRBJ1-6; 9 nucleotides agree with TRBD1. CDR3 length: 17 amino acids. From germline, CDR1 is MDHEN and CDR2 SYDVKM. J gave up 3 bases and V 6 bases, and 9 bases lay outside the gene matches.

The DNA for the CDR3 is TGTGCCACCCAGGCGGGGGAAGAGACCCAGTACTTC. It yields the protein CATQAGEETQYF. The rearrangement uses TRBV19 and TRBJ2-5, with 7 bases identical to TRBD2. CDR3 length: 12 amino acids. Trimming cost V 10 bases and J 3 bases; bases outside gene matches: 5. CDR1 is LNHDA, CDR2 SQIVND, per germline (reference sequence). The full variable domain, completed using reference TRBV19 and TRBJ2-5, is DGGITQSPKYLFRKEGQNVTLSCEQNLNHDAMYWYRQDPGQGLRLIYYSQIVNDFQKGDIAEGYSVSREKKESFPLTVTSAQKNPTAFYLCATQAGEETQYFGPGTRLLVL.

This clone has just one count. V is TRBV5-4 and J is TRBJ2-2; 8 bases are a match to TRBD1. CDR3 length: 15 amino acids. Per the germline V gene, CDR1 is SGHNT and CDR2 is YYREEE (reference sequence). V dropped 4 bases and J dropped 4; count of bases not matched to a gene: 6. The CDR3 DNA reads as TGTGCCAGCAGCCTGAAGACAGGGGTCACCGGGGAGCTGTTTTTT. Translating gives CASSLKTGVTGELFF.

The chain couples TRBV28 to TRBJ1-5; a possible D gene is TRBD1 (5 bases). Germline loops: CDR1 MDHEN, CDR2 SYDVKM. Trimming pared 6 bases from V and 0 bases from J, leaving 18 bases between. The length of the CDR3 is 17 residues. CDR3 nucleotides: TGTGCCAGCAGGCCTAGGGGAACAGCTAATAGCAATCAGCCCCAGCATTTT. Encoded protein: CASRPRGTANSNQPQHF.

The chain is built from TRBV4-1 and TRBJ1-1; D may be TRBD1 (5 bases). Germline CDR1 and CDR2: MGHRA and YSYEKL. The V end was cut by 1 base, the J end by 3 bases, with 12 bases between. The CDR3 spans 15 residues. DNA for the CDR3: TGCGCCAGCAGCCAAGGAGACAGTTTTTACACTGAAGCTTTCTTT. Translation: CASSQGDSFYTEAFF.